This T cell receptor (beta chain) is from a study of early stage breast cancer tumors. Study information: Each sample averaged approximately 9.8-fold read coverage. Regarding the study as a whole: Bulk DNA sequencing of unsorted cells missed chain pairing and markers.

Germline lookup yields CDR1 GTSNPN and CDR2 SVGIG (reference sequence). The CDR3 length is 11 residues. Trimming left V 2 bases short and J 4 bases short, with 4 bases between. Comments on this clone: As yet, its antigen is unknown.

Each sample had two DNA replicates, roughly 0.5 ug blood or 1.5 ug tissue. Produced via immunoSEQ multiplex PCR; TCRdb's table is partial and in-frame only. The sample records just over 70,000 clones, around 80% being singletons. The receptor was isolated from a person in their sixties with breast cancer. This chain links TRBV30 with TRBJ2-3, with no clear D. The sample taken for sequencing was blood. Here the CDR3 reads CAWSLADTQYF. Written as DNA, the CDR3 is TGTGCCTGGAGTCTTGCAGATACGCAGTATTTT.